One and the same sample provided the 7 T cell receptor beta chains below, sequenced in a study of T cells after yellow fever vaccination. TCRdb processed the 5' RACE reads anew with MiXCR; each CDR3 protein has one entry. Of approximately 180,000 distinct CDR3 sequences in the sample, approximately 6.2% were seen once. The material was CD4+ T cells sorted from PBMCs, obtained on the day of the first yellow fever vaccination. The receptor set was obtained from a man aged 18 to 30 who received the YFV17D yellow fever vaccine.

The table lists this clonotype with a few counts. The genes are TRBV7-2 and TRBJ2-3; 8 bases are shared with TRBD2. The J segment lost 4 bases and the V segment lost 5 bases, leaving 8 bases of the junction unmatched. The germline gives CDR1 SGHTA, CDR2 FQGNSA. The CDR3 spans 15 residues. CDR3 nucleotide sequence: TGTGCCAGCAGCCTAGGGACTAGTAGATCAGATACGCAGTATTTT. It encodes CASSLGTSRSDTQYF.

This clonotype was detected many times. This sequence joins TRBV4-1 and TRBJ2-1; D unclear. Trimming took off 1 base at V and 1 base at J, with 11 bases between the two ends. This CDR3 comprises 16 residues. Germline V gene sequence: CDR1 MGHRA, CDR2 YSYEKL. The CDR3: CASSQVDLVSYNEQFF. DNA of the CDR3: TGCGCCAGCAGCCAAGTCGACCTAGTTTCCTACAATGAGCAGTTCTTC.

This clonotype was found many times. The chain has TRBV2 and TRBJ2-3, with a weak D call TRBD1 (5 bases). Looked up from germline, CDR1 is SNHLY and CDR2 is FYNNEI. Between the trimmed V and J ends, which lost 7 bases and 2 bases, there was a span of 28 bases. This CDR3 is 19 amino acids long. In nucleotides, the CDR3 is TGTGCCAGCATTCCCGGTCTGGGGCACTCCTCAGGCTCCACAGATACGCAGTATTTT. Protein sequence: CASIPGLGHSSGSTDTQYF. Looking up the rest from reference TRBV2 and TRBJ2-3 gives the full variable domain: EPEVTQTPSHQVTQMGQEVILRCVPISNHLYFYWYRQILGQKVEFLVSFYNNEISEKSEIFDDQFSVERPDGSNFTLKIRSTKLEDSAMYFCASIPGLGHSSGSTDTQYFGPGTRLTVL.

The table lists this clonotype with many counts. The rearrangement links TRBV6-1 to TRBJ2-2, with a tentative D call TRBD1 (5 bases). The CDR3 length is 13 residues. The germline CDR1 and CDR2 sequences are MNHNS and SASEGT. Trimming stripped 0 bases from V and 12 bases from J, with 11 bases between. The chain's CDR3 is CASSEAPRVKLFF. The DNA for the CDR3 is TGTGCCAGCAGTGAAGCGCCCAGGGTTAAGCTGTTTTTT.

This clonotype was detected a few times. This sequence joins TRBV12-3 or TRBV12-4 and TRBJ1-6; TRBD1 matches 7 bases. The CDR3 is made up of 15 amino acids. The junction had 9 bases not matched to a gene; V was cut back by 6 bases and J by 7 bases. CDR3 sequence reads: CASSIQGNVNSPLHF. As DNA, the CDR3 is TGTGCCAGCAGCATACAGGGGAATGTAAATTCACCCCTCCACTTT.

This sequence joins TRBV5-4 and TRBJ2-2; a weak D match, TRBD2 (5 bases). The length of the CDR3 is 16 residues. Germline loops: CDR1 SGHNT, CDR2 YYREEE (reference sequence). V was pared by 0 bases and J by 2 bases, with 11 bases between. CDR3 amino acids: CASSLARGTNTGELFF. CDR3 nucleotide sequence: TGTGCCAGCAGCTTGGCTCGGGGAACCAACACCGGGGAGCTGTTTTTT.

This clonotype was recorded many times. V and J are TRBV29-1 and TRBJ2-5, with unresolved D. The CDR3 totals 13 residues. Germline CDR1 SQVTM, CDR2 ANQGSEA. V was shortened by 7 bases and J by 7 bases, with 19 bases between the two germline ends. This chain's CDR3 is CSAPAWGSGTQYF. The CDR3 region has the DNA TGCAGCGCCCCCGCGTGGGGTAGTGGGACCCAGTACTTC.